This T cell receptor (beta chain) appears in the sequencing data of a study of cytomegalovirus exposure and HLA in healthy donors. Study-level points and caveats: What a later analysis reportedly showed was that an Asian-associated ancestry cluster had fewer N-insertions than the roughly 700-donor mean. The authors enumerated 150 to 200 TCR beta chains as linked to cytomegalovirus.

Trimming cost V 5 bases and J 3 bases; bases outside gene matches: 13. CDR3 length: 16 residues. Germline V gene sequence: CDR1 SGHVS, CDR2 FQNEAQ. This clone was observed a few times. The antigen is unknown. PCR primers comprised 60 Vbeta and 13 Jbeta primers. Data came from immunoSEQ multiplex PCR; TCRdb stores just in-frame clones and leaves some out. The sample lists 250,000 to 350,000 clones; about four fifths were seen once. The sequencing input was PBMCs. This rearrangement joins TRBV7-8 to TRBJ2-7, with 7 positions matching TRBD1. This TCR was recovered from a girl aged 2-10 years in good health and CMV-seronegative. CDR3: CASSPLWGRGYYEQYF. Here the CDR3 DNA reads TGTGCCAGCAGCCCCCTTTGGGGCAGGGGGTACTACGAGCAGTACTTC.